A selection of T cell receptor beta chains follows, all from one sample in a study of T-cell memory formation after mild COVID-19. A single record per CDR3 protein comes from TCRdb applying MiXCR to the 5' RACE reads. Altogether 450,000 or so distinct CDR3 sequences are present, roughly 23% being singletons, with the ten largest covering 12%. The sample consisted of PBMCs or a T cell subset sorted from them (not recorded which). Receptor source: an adult woman who had mild COVID-19 (a few samples of this study predate the infection). Cell type and time point are not known. The CDR3 runs from the conserved cysteine through the conserved F or W. The order of the fields is CDR3 length, V gene, J gene, CDR3 protein.

12	TRBV4-1	TRBJ2-5	CASSPPAETQYF
16	TRBV24-1	TRBJ2-2	CATSDFRDSNTGELFF
19	TRBV4-1	TRBJ2-3	CASSQEKAGGRLGTDTQYF
14	TRBV6-1	TRBJ1-1	CATRGWAGRTEAFF
16	TRBV20-1	TRBJ2-1	CSARDLLAGSPNEQFF
15	TRBV4-2	TRBJ2-1	CASSQDPGTDNEQFF
13	TRBV20-1	TRBJ2-7	CSARTRDSYEQYF
15	TRBV16	TRBJ2-5	CASSRVGVHQETQYF
11	TRBV20-1	TRBJ1-2	CSASRTGGYTF
14	TRBV4-1	TRBJ1-1	CASSQRTQSPEAFF
15	TRBV5-1	TRBJ2-3	CASSLEPEITDTQYF
15	TRBV5-1	TRBJ2-1	CASRKGDSMYNEQFF
11	TRBV2	TRBJ2-7	CASSDFYEQYF
15	TRBV12-3/TRBV12-4	TRBJ1-5	CASSSGTGLNQPQHF
12	TRBV7-8	TRBJ1-5	CASSQLNQPQHF
14	TRBV5-4	TRBJ1-1	CASSQDSMNTEAFF
16	TRBV3-1	TRBJ2-3	CASSLGLAGGGDTQYF
13	TRBV3-1	TRBJ2-1	CASMTGGNNEQFF
15	TRBV11-2	TRBJ2-5	CASSHRTDLQETQYF
13	TRBV7-3	TRBJ1-1	CASSRTRVAEAFF
14	TRBV20-1	TRBJ2-5	CSARDGGVGETQYF
15	TRBV5-1	TRBJ2-1	CASSLGDRRYNEQFF
15	TRBV20-1	TRBJ2-1	CSARVFGGPANEQFF
15	TRBV5-1	TRBJ1-4	CASSFTVPSREKLFF
17	TRBV7-3	TRBJ2-2	CASSLSRGTGGTGELFF
14	TRBV5-1	TRBJ1-4	CASSLSQGNEKLFF
17	TRBV7-6	TRBJ2-3	CASSSGLAGASTDTQYF
12	TRBV9	TRBJ2-3	CASSAFTDTQYF
14	TRBV5-1	TRBJ2-7	CASRSPGQSYEQYF
13	TRBV30	TRBJ2-1	CAGQGVYYNEQFF
16	TRBV20-1	TRBJ2-2	CSGPGLAGTNTGELFF
12	TRBV7-2	TRBJ2-4	CASSLFGQDQYF
17	TRBV10-3	TRBJ2-2	CAISEPGSAANTGELFF
13	TRBV29-1	TRBJ1-2	CSVVGGWNYGYTF
16	TRBV27	TRBJ2-7	CASSFPPGTGGYEQYF
13	TRBV24-1	TRBJ2-1	CATSGRGVHEQFF
15	TRBV7-8	TRBJ2-4	CSSSLRGIAKNIQYF
15	TRBV6-2/TRBV6-3	TRBJ2-2	CASRLAGAGTGELFF
15	TRBV20-1	TRBJ1-1	CSARDQQGANTEAFF
16	TRBV5-1	TRBJ1-6	CASSPDWSLYNSPLHF
10	TRBV5-1	TRBJ2-7	CASEVYEQYF